This TCR beta chain stems from a study of tumor-infiltrating lymphocytes in primary liver carcinoma. Study at large: Treatment of the patients' primary liver carcinoma consisted of surgical resection.

Whole-study results and caveats: Pairs of tumor regions overlapped more than tumor-adjacent and tumor-blood pairs did. Since sampling was bulk and unsorted, CD4+ and CD8+ repertoires were not compared. Tumor specimens were characterized by a significantly higher top-250-clone fraction than blood (p = 0.039).

The researchers produced TCR beta cDNA from roughly 550 ng total RNA with a constant-region primer. Nested multiplex PCR, run for three rounds with slightly modified ARM-PCR, yielded TCR beta libraries. The two initial PCR rounds, approximately 10 cycles each, used TRBV1-TRBV30 forward and C-beta reverse primers. TCRdb itself ran the multiplex PCR reads through MiXCR, one entry per CDR3 protein. Of 300,000 to 400,000 distinct CDR3 sequences listed, around three fifths were seen once; the top ten hold about 6.1%. Between the trimmed V and J ends, which lost 4 bases and 7 bases, there was a span of 18 bases. The germline V gene has CDR1 SGHDT and CDR2 YYEEEE. CDR3 length equals 14 residues. This clonotype has only a few counts. Its antigen remains unidentified. The blood RNA (from unsorted whole blood) was obtained, and germline DNA was also extracted.

The receptor was derived from a man aged 35-49 years with primary liver carcinoma and hepatitis B virus infection. The specimen sequenced was peripheral blood. The chain links TRBV5-6 to TRBJ2-7; the D gene is possibly TRBD1 (6 bases). The CDR3 region has the DNA TGTGCCAGCAGCCGCGTGACAGGAATTGGGGAGCAGTACTTC. It specifies CASSRVTGIGEQYF.